The 3 T cell receptor beta chains listed next were all sequenced from one sample in a study of CD8 T cells in Susac syndrome. RNA was extracted with the RNeasy kit, and a quantity of roughly 0.5 to 1 ug was reverse transcribed using random hexamers. A single record per CDR3 protein comes from TCRdb applying MiXCR to the immunoSEQ multiplex PCR reads. This table has approximately 180,000 distinct CDR3 sequences, approximately 95% appearing once. The sample was CD4+ T cells from PBMCs. The receptors come from a human donor with multiple sclerosis.

The V and J genes are TRBV5-6 and TRBJ2-1; TRBD2 agrees at 13 bases. Germline values: CDR1 SGHDT, CDR2 YYEEEE. The CDR3 runs 14 residues. With V trimmed by 5 bases and J by 13 bases, 9 bases remained unmatched. The CDR3 region is CASRELAGGPDQFF. CDR3 coding DNA: TGTGCCAGCAGAGAACTAGCGGGGGGGCCAGATCAGTTCTTC. Looking up the rest from reference TRBV5-6 and TRBJ2-1 gives the full variable domain: DAGVTQSPTHLIKTRGQQVTLRCSPKSGHDTVSWYQQALGQGPQFIFQYYEEEERQRGNFPDRFSGHQFPNYSSELNVNALLLGDSALYLCASRELAGGPDQFFGPGTRLTVL.

This chain joins TRBV3-1 and TRBJ2-7, with D perhaps matching TRBD1 (5 bases). Trimming pared 2 bases from V and 0 bases from J, leaving 11 bases between. The CDR3 length is 15 residues. Per the germline V gene, CDR1 is LGHDT and CDR2 is YNNKEL (reference sequence). The CDR3 here is CASSQSGIYSYEQYF. DNA of the CDR3: TGTGCCAGCAGCCAATCAGGGATATACTCCTACGAGCAGTACTTC.

The V and J genes are TRBV10-3 and TRBJ2-1, with TRBD1 identical over 9 bases. After removal of 5 bases from V and 5 bases from J, the junction contained 7 bases not matched to a gene. Germline V gene data show CDR1 as ENHRY and CDR2 as SYGVKD. The length of the CDR3 is 15 residues. This chain's CDR3 is CAISTGTGWNNEQFF. CDR3 nucleotides: TGTGCCATCAGTACCGGGACAGGGTGGAACAATGAGCAGTTCTTC.